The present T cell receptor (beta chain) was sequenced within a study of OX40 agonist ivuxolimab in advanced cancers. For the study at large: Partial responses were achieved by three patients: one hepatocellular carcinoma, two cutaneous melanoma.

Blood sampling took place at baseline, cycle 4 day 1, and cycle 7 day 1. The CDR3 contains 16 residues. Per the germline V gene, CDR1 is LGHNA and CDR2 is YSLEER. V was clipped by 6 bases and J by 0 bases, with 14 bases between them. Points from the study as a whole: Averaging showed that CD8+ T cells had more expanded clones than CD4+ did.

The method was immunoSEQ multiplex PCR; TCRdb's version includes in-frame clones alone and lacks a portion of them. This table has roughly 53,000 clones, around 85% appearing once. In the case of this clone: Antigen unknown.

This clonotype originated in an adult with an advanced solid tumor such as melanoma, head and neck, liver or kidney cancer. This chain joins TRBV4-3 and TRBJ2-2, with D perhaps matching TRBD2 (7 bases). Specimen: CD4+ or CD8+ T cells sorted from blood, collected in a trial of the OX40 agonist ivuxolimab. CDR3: CASRGGAGANTGELFF. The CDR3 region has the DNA TGCGCCAGCAGGGGGGGGGCAGGGGCGAACACCGGGGAGCTGTTTTTT.